The 18 T cell receptor beta chains listed next were all sequenced from one sample in a study of CD8 T cells in ankylosing spondylitis. Findings of the study overall: A TCR beta motif of fewer than ten highly homologous variants seemed to mark ankylosing spondylitis blood.

TCRdb redid the calling of the 5' RACE reads with MiXCR, one entry per CDR3 protein. The table has around 770,000 distinct CDR3 sequences, 19% seen once. Their antigens remain unidentified. The sample taken for sequencing was blood, either unsorted or a sorted T cell fraction (not recorded which). All receptors derive from a male donor with ankylosing spondylitis.

This clonotype was counted between two and nine times. This rearrangement joins TRBV12-3 or TRBV12-4 to TRBJ1-1; no firm D call. V dropped 6 bases and J dropped 7 bases, with 12 bases sitting between them. The length of the CDR3 is 12 residues. In DNA, the CDR3 is TGTGCCAGCAGCCCATTCCGGAATGAAGCTTTCTTT. Translating it yields CASSPFRNEAFF.

The gene calls are TRBV27 and TRBJ1-1; 12 nucleotides match TRBD1. The ends lost 6 bases at V and 5 bases at J; junction bases unmatched: 4. Looked up from germline, CDR1 is MNHEY and CDR2 is SMNVEV (reference sequence). CDR3 length: 14 residues. Here the CDR3 reads CASRPGQGATEAFF. The CDR3 DNA sequence: TGTGCCAGCAGACCGGGACAGGGGGCGACTGAAGCTTTCTTT.

There are many counts of this clonotype. This rearrangement joins TRBV20-1 to TRBJ2-1; D is possibly TRBD2 (5 bases). This CDR3 has 15 amino acids. Trimming took off 8 bases at V and 8 bases at J, with 25 bases between the two ends. Germline V gene lookup returns CDR1 DFQATT and CDR2 SNEGSKA (reference sequence). Here the CDR3 reads CSTPMIGPGKYEQFF. CDR3 in DNA: TGCAGTACGCCGATGATCGGTCCGGGAAAGTATGAGCAGTTCTTC.

This clonotype was seen many times. This CDR3 is CSASPLDLSANYGYTF. The CDR3, as DNA: TGCAGTGCAAGTCCCCTGGACTTATCAGCTAACTATGGCTACACCTTC. The rearrangement uses TRBV20-1 and TRBJ1-2, with D uncertain. V was trimmed by 6 bases and J by 0 bases, leaving 20 bases between them. The germline CDR1 and CDR2 sequences are DFQATT and SNEGSKA (reference sequence). The CDR3 runs 16 residues.

This clonotype was detected only a few times. V usage is TRBV20-1 and J usage is TRBJ1-3; possible D gene TRBD1, 6 bases. This CDR3 spans 13 amino acids. CDR1 is DFQATT, CDR2 SNEGSKA, per germline (reference sequence). V lost 5 bases to trimming and J lost 0 bases, with 8 bases between them. The CDR3 bases are TGCAGTGCTCACAGGGACTCTGGAAACACCATATATTTT. This sequence encodes CSAHRDSGNTIYF.

The sample holds a few counts of this clonotype. V usage is TRBV3-1 and J usage is TRBJ2-7; D remains unclear. Germline-derived CDR1 and CDR2 are LGHDT and YNNKEL (reference sequence). The CDR3 spans 14 residues. V lost 2 bases to trimming and J lost 5 bases, with 13 bases between them. The CDR3 bases are TGTGCCAGCAGCCAACCGGGTGGAGTGAACGAGCAGTACTTC. It encodes CASSQPGGVNEQYF.

This clonotype has a handful of counts. J is TRBJ2-7 and V is TRBV28; TRBD1 aligns across 8 bases. V dropped 5 bases and J dropped 9; count of bases not matched to a gene: 6. From germline, CDR1 is MDHEN and CDR2 SYDVKM. The CDR3 contains 12 residues. CDR3 protein: CASSETGAGQYF. For the CDR3, the DNA is TGTGCCAGCAGTGAGACAGGGGCCGGGCAGTACTTC.

There are many counts of this clonotype. V gene TRBV16 combines with J gene TRBJ2-7; 9 nucleotides align to TRBD2. Germline CDR1 KGHSY, CDR2 FQNENV. The V and J ends lost 4 bases and 6 bases, in that order; junction bases with no gene match: 10. This CDR3 has 15 residues. Here the CDR3 DNA reads TGTGCCAGCAGCCTTAGGAGCGGGAGGAGGATCGAGCAGTACTTC. It is translated as CASSLRSGRRIEQYF.

This chain links TRBV30 with TRBJ2-5; D is unclear. The germline gives CDR1 GTSNPN, CDR2 SVGIG (reference sequence). This CDR3 has 12 residues. The V end was cut by 2 bases, the J end by 4 bases, with 8 bases between. The CDR3 loop is CAWSPLGETQYF. DNA for the CDR3: TGTGCCTGGAGTCCCTTGGGAGAGACCCAGTACTTC.

This clonotype was counted at least ten times. The chain couples TRBV20-1 to TRBJ1-1, with D hard to call. Trimming took off 4 bases at V and 3 bases at J, with 6 bases between the two ends. Germline CDR1 is DFQATT and CDR2 is SNEGSKA (reference sequence). The CDR3 is made up of 11 amino acids. The CDR3 here is CSAIQYTEAFF. CDR3 bases: TGCAGTGCTATACAATACACTGAAGCTTTCTTT.

In this sample, this clonotype turned up many times. This chain connects TRBV5-6 to TRBJ2-1, with a weak D call TRBD1 (8 bases). V lost 5 bases and J 5 bases, leaving 17 bases between the germline ends. The CDR3 totals 15 residues. The germline V gene encodes CDR1 SGHDT and CDR2 YYEEEE. CDR3 residues: CASRWGGQANNEQFF. The CDR3 coding sequence is TGTGCCAGCAGATGGGGGGGACAGGCTAACAATGAGCAGTTCTTC.

The chain uses TRBV2 and TRBJ1-1; weak D call: TRBD1 (6 bases). The length of the CDR3 is 15 residues. Germline CDR1 and CDR2: SNHLY and FYNNEI. V lost 0 bases and J lost 1, with 9 bases in between. This chain's CDR3 is CASSEAGAGNTEAFF. DNA for the CDR3: TGTGCCAGCAGTGAAGCGGGGGCGGGGAACACTGAAGCTTTCTTT.

This clonotype was counted at least ten times. V and J are TRBV18 and TRBJ1-2; D gene ambiguous. The CDR3 is made up of 13 amino acids. Trimming left V 5 bases short and J 3 bases short, with 10 bases between. CDR1 and CDR2 from the germline V gene are KGHSH and LQKENI. CDR3 protein: CASSEEFYYGYTF. Written as DNA, the CDR3 is TGTGCCAGCTCAGAGGAGTTTTACTATGGCTACACCTTC.

Many counts were recorded for this clonotype. The genes are TRBV27 and TRBJ1-6; D gene uncertain. Germline V gene data show CDR1 as MNHEY and CDR2 as SMNVEV (reference sequence). V was clipped by 4 bases and J by 10 bases, with 8 bases between them. This CDR3 is 12 amino acids long. In nucleotides, the CDR3 is TGTGCCAGCAGTTCTCGCAAATCACCCCTCCACTTT. Amino acid sequence: CASSSRKSPLHF.

This clonotype was detected only a few times. This chain joins TRBV5-1 and TRBJ1-1, with D unresolved. Germline loops: CDR1 SGHRS, CDR2 YFSETQ. The V gene lost 2 bases and the J gene lost 1 base, with 15 bases spanning the gap. This CDR3 has 16 residues. The CDR3, as DNA: TGCGCCAGCAGCTTAAACAACAATCTCGGGAACACTGAAGCTTTCTTT. Protein product: CASSLNNNLGNTEAFF.

The genes are TRBV20-1 and TRBJ1-5; possibly TRBD1 for D (6 bases). The V end was cut by 1 base, the J end by 1 base, with 14 bases between. The CDR3 runs to 16 residues. Germline-derived CDR1 and CDR2 are DFQATT and SNEGSKA (reference sequence). The CDR3 DNA is TGCAGTGCTAGAGGGGCAGGGGACCTCAGCAATCAGCCCCAGCATTTT. Protein sequence: CSARGAGDLSNQPQHF.

The V gene is TRBV7-2, the J gene TRBJ2-1; D remains unclear. Germline loops: CDR1 SGHTA, CDR2 FQGNSA. The length of the CDR3 is 15 residues. Trimming removed 5 bases at V and 2 bases at J, with 13 bases between. The chain's CDR3 is CASSPLEQTYNEQFF. The DNA for the CDR3 is TGTGCCAGCAGCCCGCTGGAACAGACCTACAATGAGCAGTTCTTC.

This clonotype was seen only a few times. The rearrangement uses TRBV12-3 or TRBV12-4 and TRBJ2-3; no reliable D call. The CDR3 runs 13 residues. V was cut by 8 bases and J by 2 bases, with 11 bases left in between. The CDR3 DNA follows: TGTGCCAGCCGATTACTGGCCACAGATACGCAGTATTTT. It encodes CASRLLATDTQYF.